The source of this TCR beta chain is a study of radiotherapy plus CTLA-4 blockade in lung cancer. Study-level information: Among enrolled patients, under 20% responded and approximately 33% achieved disease control. Study-wide results and limits: Interferon-beta, together with early blood T cell clone dynamics, reportedly best predicted response. Some TCR clones had been derived from tumors. These clones expanded in peripheral blood after radiotherapy plus ipilimumab.

Patients in the study, people with chemo-refractory metastatic non-small-cell lung cancer, received focal radiation plus ipilimumab CTLA-4 blockade. Turning to this clone: Its antigen is not identified.

The repertoire was sequenced with immunoSEQ multiplex PCR; TCRdb's copy has only in-frame clones and lacks some. The sample records about 73,000 clones, around 90% being singletons. Unmatched junction bases numbered 17, after V lost 11 bases and J lost 7 bases. Germline loops: CDR1 SEHNR, CDR2 FQNEAQ (reference sequence). The CDR3 spans 16 residues. The chain is built from TRBV7-9 and TRBJ2-2, with 9 bases identical to TRBD2. Sequenced material: peripheral blood, taken from a patient treated with radiotherapy plus ipilimumab. This clonotype was sampled from a human donor with non-small cell lung cancer that progressed on radiotherapy plus ipilimumab. CDR3 coding DNA: TGTGCCGGTCTAGCGGGACCTTCTCTCCCGGTCGGGGAGCTGTTTTTT. It translates to CAGLAGPSLPVGELFF.